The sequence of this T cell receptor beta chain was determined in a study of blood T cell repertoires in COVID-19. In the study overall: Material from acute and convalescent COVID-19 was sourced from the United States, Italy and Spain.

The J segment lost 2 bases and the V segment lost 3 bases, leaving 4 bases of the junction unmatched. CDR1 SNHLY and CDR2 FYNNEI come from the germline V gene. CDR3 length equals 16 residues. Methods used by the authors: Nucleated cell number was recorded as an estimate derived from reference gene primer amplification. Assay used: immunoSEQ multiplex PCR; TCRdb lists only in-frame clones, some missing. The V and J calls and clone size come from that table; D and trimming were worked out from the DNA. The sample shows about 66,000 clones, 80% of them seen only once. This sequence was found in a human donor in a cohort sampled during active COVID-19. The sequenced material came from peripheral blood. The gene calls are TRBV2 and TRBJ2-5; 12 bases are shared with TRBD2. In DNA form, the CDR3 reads TGTGCCAGCAGTGAGTGGACTAGCGGGACTCAAGAGACCCAGTACTTC. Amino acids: CASSEWTSGTQETQYF.